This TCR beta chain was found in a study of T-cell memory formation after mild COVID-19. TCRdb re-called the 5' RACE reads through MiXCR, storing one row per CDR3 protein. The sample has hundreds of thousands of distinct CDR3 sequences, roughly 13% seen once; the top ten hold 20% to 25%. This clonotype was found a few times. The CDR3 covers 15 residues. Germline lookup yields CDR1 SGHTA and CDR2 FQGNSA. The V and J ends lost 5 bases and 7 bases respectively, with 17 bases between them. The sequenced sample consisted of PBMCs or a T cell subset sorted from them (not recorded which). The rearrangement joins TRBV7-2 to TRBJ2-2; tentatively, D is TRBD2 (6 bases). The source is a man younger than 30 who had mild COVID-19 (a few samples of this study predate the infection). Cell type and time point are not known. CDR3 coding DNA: TGTGCCAGCAGCCCCCCCTCCGGGGGTAACGGGGAGCTGTTTTTT. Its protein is CASSPPSGGNGELFF.